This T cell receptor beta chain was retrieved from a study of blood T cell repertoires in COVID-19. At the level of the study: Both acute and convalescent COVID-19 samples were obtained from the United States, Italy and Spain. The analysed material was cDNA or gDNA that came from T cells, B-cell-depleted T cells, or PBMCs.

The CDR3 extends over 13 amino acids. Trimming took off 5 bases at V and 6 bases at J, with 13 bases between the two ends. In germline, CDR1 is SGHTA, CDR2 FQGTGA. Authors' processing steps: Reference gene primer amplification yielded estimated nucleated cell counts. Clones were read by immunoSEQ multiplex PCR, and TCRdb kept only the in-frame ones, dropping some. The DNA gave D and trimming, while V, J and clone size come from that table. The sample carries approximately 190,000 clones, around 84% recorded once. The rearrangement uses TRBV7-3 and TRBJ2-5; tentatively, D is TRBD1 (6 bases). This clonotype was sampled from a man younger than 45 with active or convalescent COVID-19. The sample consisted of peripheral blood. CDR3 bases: TGTGCCAGCAGCCTACAGGGTCAGCAGACCCAGTACTTC. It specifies CASSLQGQQTQYF.